This entry is about one TCR beta chain. No antigen is known for it. This sample is drawn from a study of T cell responses to AZD1222 COVID-19 vaccine. Study at large: The analysis combined second doses at about 4 or about 12 weeks.

This CDR3 spans 16 amino acids. J gave up 4 bases and V 3 bases, and 9 bases lay outside the gene matches. The germline gives CDR1 LGHNA, CDR2 YNFKEQ. Assay used: immunoSEQ multiplex PCR; TCRdb lists only in-frame clones, some missing. This sample has about 57,000 clones; 70% to 90% occur once, and the top ten carry around 15%. Study-wide results and caveats: The study found Spike-specific TCR breadth and depth rose after two AZD1222 doses.

The sequence was obtained from an adult in good health. The chain employs TRBV4-2 and TRBJ2-3; the match to TRBD1 covers 8 bases. The sample was peripheral blood, taken on day 0 of AZD1222 vaccination. As DNA, the CDR3 is TGTGCCAGCAGCCAGGAGATTGGACAGGGAGCAGATACGCAGTATTTT. Protein sequence: CASSQEIGQGADTQYF.